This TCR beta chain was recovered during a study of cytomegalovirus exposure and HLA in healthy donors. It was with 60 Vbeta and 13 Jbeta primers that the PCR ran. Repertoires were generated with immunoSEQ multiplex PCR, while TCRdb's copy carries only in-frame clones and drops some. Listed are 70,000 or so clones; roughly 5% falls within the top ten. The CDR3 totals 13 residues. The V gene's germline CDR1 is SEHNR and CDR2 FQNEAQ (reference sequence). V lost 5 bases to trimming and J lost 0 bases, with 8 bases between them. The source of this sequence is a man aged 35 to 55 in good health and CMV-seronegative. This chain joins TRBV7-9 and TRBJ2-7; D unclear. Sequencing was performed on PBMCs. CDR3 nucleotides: TGTGCCAGCAGCGCGACTCTCTCCTACGAGCAGTACTTC. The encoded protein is CASSATLSYEQYF.